The clone carrying this T cell receptor (beta chain) has more than one count but fewer than ten. This record comes from a study of neoadjuvant anti-PD-1 for oral cavity cancer. Most PBMC samples had roughly 0.45 ug input DNA in six replicates. Method: immunoSEQ multiplex PCR; TCRdb's copy keeps in-frame clones and lacks some. Of 5,500 to 7,500 clones in the sample, about 76% were seen once. Per germline, CDR1 LGHNA and CDR2 YSLEER. The V gene end was trimmed by 2 bases and the J gene end by 6 bases; junction bases not matched to a gene: 9. The CDR3 has 16 residues. This sample comprised PBMCs, obtained before nivolumab (anti-PD-1) treatment. V is TRBV4-3 and J is TRBJ1-4; TRBD1 matches 7 bases. The receptor's source is a person aged 35-80 years with oral cavity squamous cell carcinoma. The CDR3 nucleotides are TGCGCCAGCAGCCAACCAGGGGGGGATGTGGATGAAAAACTGTTTTTT. Amino acid sequence: CASSQPGGDVDEKLFF.